This T cell receptor (beta chain) is drawn from a study of T cells in Graves' hyperthyroidism and ophthalmopathy. Lactation, pregnancy, other autoimmune disease or uncontrolled infection led to exclusion of patients. Notes on the study in general: Ophthalmopathy was told apart from stable hyperthyroidism by a 13 V-J model.

The V and J ends lost 0 bases and 9 bases respectively, with 12 bases between them. The germline gives CDR1 DFQATT, CDR2 SNEGSKA (reference sequence). The CDR3 is 13 residues long. This clonotype showed up just a few times. Its target is not known. Template material for amplifying TCR beta CDR3 regions consisted of RNA transcripts. A set of HTBI primers served as the primers for a first-round RT-PCR of the TCR CDR3. TCRdb fed the multiplex PCR reads into MiXCR, producing one record per CDR3 protein. The data contain around 400,000 distinct CDR3 sequences, about 12% of them singletons. V is TRBV20-1 and J is TRBJ2-1; no reliable D call. The source is a woman under 30 with Graves' hyperthyroidism. The material sequenced was blood. In nucleotides, the CDR3 is TGCAGTGCTAGAGATCCGGCAGCTGGTGAGCAGTTCTTC. Translation: CSARDPAAGEQFF.